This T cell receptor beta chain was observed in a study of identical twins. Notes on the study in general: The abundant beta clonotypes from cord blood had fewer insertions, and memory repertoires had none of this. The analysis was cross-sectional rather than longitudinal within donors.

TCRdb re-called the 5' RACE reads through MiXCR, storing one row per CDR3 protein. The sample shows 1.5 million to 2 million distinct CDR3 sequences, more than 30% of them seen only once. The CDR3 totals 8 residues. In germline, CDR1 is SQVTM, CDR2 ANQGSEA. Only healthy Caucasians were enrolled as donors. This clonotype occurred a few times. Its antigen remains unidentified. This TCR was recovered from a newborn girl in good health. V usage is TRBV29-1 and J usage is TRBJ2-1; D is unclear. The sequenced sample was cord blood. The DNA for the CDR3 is TGCAGGTACAATGAGCAGTTCTTC. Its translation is CRYNEQFF.